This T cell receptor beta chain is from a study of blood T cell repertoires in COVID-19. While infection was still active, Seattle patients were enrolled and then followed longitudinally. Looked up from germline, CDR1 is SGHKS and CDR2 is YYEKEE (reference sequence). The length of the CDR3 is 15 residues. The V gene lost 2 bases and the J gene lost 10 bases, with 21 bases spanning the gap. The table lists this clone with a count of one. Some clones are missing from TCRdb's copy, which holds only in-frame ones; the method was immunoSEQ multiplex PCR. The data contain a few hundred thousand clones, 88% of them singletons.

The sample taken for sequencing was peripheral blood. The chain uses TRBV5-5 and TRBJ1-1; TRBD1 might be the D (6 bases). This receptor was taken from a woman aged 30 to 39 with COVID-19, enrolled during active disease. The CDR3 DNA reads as TGTGCCAGCAGCTTTAGTGGGGGGGCATTGGTAGGAGCTTTCTTT. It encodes CASSFSGGALVGAFF.